This T cell receptor (beta chain) originates from a study of blood T cell repertoires in COVID-19. Overall study context: Whether acute or convalescent, the COVID-19 samples came from the United States, Italy and Spain. From T cells, B-cell-depleted T cells, or PBMCs came the material, which was cDNA or gDNA.

Original processing methods: Reference gene primer amplification gave nucleated cell count estimates. Assay: immunoSEQ multiplex PCR; the TCRdb copy retains only in-frame clones and omits some. V and J calls and clone size are those listed in that table; D and trimming were worked out from the DNA. The profile shows 130,000 or so clones, around 87% of them singletons. The CDR3 has 12 amino acids. Trimming cost V 1 base and J 5 bases, with 6 bases left between them. CDR1 is SGHRS, CDR2 YFSETQ, per germline. Material for sequencing was peripheral blood. The receptor's source is a man aged 45-65 years with acute or convalescent COVID-19. This chain uses TRBV5-1 with TRBJ1-1; no firm D call. This CDR3 reads CASSLSSTEAFF. The CDR3 nucleotides read TGCGCCAGCAGCTTGTCGAGTACTGAAGCTTTCTTT.